This TCR beta chain was found in a study of T cells after yellow fever vaccination. TCRdb processed the 5' RACE reads anew with MiXCR; each CDR3 protein has one entry. This table holds about 170,000 distinct CDR3 sequences, 8% to 13% found once. V was pared by 2 bases and J by 8 bases, with 18 bases between. Germline assignment: CDR1 SEHNR and CDR2 FQNEAQ (reference sequence). The CDR3 has 15 residues. The source is a man younger than 35 who received the YFV17D yellow fever vaccine. V is TRBV7-9 and J is TRBJ1-2; D unresolved. The starting material was CD8+ T cells sorted from PBMCs, obtained 15 days after the yellow fever booster vaccination. The CDR3 loop reads CASSLSPGPAGGYTF. The CDR3 DNA reads TGTGCCAGCAGCTTAAGTCCGGGCCCGGCGGGGGGCTACACCTTC.